This passage covers 2 T cell receptor beta chains from one sample sequenced in a study of metastatic and nonmetastatic thyroid tumors (dated by TCRdb to the early 2020s). Library method: PCR. The data were produced on an Illumina HiSeq 4000. Starting from the raw public reads, TCRdb applied fastp trimming at Q25, assembled clones with MiXCR and retained in-frame beta chains. The sample table contains about 32,000 clones; only one count was recorded for less than 20% of them. Of the sample, 6.5% to 8% falls within the top ten clones. No treatment had been received by any patient before thyroid surgery. Sequences were obtained from blood. All receptors derive from a female donor with papillary thyroid cancer or a benign thyroid nodule (not recorded which). Some clones in this sample may be carry-over from other donors' samples.

The genes are TRBV5-1 and TRBJ2-5, with D tentatively TRBD2 (6 bases). Trimming removed 1 base from V and 5 bases from J, with 15 bases in between. The CDR3 is 15 residues long. Germline CDR1 SGHRS, CDR2 YFSETQ. This chain's CDR3 is CASSLRGEGEETQYF. CDR3 nucleotides: TGCGCCAGCAGCTTGCGCGGGGAAGGAGAGGAGACCCAGTACTTC.

This clone was found many times. The rearrangement links TRBV16 to TRBJ1-2, with 9 nucleotides matching TRBD1. The V gene end was trimmed by 4 bases and the J gene end by 6 bases; junction bases not matched to a gene: 6. In germline, CDR1 is KGHSY, CDR2 FQNENV. The CDR3 is made up of 14 amino acids. The CDR3 nucleotides are TGTGCCAGCAGCCCCCCCGACAGGGGGGATGGCTACACCTTC. Its protein is CASSPPDRGDGYTF.